This entry is about one TCR beta chain. No antigen is known for it. This entry comes from a study of T cells in Graves' hyperthyroidism and ophthalmopathy. General observations from the study: Ophthalmopathy, as predicted by the model, came a median 6.5 months after the prediction.

This CDR3 comprises 16 residues. The V gene's germline CDR1 is SGHDT and CDR2 YYEEEE. The V gene lost 3 bases and the J gene lost 0 bases, with 15 bases spanning the gap. Researchers amplified the TCR beta CDR3 regions from RNA transcripts. The HTBI primer set drove a first-round RT-PCR of the TCR CDR3. TCRdb called the multiplex PCR reads again in MiXCR, with one record for every CDR3 protein. The sample contains under 450,000 distinct CDR3 sequences, approximately 13% of which appear only once. The chain employs TRBV5-6 and TRBJ2-5; D may be TRBD1 (6 bases). Sequencing was done on a sample of blood. The receptor was derived from a man in his thirties or forties with Graves' hyperthyroidism that later progressed to Graves' ophthalmopathy. In DNA form, the CDR3 reads TGTGCCAGCAGCTCGCGTATAACAGGGAACCAAGAGACCCAGTACTTC. Protein sequence: CASSSRITGNQETQYF.